This passage covers 6 T cell receptor beta chains from one sample sequenced in a study of cytomegalovirus exposure and HLA in healthy donors. With 60 Vbeta and 13 Jbeta primers, the PCR was carried out. Libraries were prepared by immunoSEQ multiplex PCR; TCRdb keeps only in-frame clonotypes and omits some of them. The sample lists approximately 37,000 clones, 80% occurring once. Sample: PBMCs. The origin of the receptors is a male donor in good health and CMV-seronegative.

The CDR3 region has the DNA TGTGCCAGCAGTGAGTCGACGGCGACTAGCTCCTACGAGCAGTACTTC. This sequence encodes CASSESTATSSYEQYF. This rearrangement joins TRBV25-1 to TRBJ2-7; tentative D call: TRBD2 (6 bases). Trimming shortened V by 3 bases and J by 0 bases, and 15 bases separated the two germline ends. The CDR3 is made up of 16 amino acids. Germline V lookup: CDR1 MGHDK, CDR2 SYGVNS.

The V gene is TRBV27, the J gene TRBJ1-6; D perhaps matches TRBD1 (5 bases). Trimming took 2 bases from V and 8 from J, leaving 10 bases between them. The CDR3 consists of 14 residues. Germline CDR1 reads MNHEY; CDR2 reads SMNVEV (reference sequence). This CDR3 is CASSLAGLDSPLHF. The CDR3 nucleotides read TGTGCCAGCAGTTTAGCAGGGTTGGATTCACCCCTCCACTTT.

This chain links TRBV6-1 with TRBJ2-5; D remains ambiguous. This CDR3 has 15 amino acids. Germline V gene sequence: CDR1 MNHNS, CDR2 SASEGT. The V gene lost 5 bases and the J gene lost 5 bases, with 18 bases spanning the gap. CDR3 in DNA: TGTGCCAGCAGTTCCCATGAAACTGGGCTGGAGACCCAGTACTTC. This encodes CASSSHETGLETQYF.

This chain joins TRBV4-3 and TRBJ1-2; no firm D call. This CDR3 contains 15 residues. Trimming cost V 0 bases and J 4 bases, with 12 bases left between them. Germline V CDR1 and CDR2: LGHNA, YSLEER. The CDR3 DNA reads as TGCGCCAGCAGCCAAGATTCTCGGGTAGGCTATGGCTACACCTTC. Encoded protein: CASSQDSRVGYGYTF.

The chain uses TRBV27 and TRBJ2-7, with 10 bases aligning to TRBD1. Per the germline V gene, CDR1 is MNHEY and CDR2 is SMNVEV (reference sequence). V shed 0 bases, J shed 4 bases, and the junction held 3 bases outside the gene matches. The CDR3 has 15 amino acids. As DNA, the CDR3 is TGTGCCAGCAGTTTATCAGGGACAGGGGTGTACGAGCAGTACTTC. It specifies CASSLSGTGVYEQYF.

The rearrangement links TRBV5-1 to TRBJ2-1; 9 bases agree with TRBD1. The CDR3 has 14 amino acids. CDR1 SGHRS and CDR2 YFSETQ come from the germline V gene. After removal of 4 bases from V and 8 bases from J, the junction contained 7 bases not matched to a gene. The CDR3 loop is CASSRDREGHEQFF. Here the CDR3 DNA reads TGCGCCAGCAGCCGGGACAGGGAGGGCCATGAGCAGTTCTTC. The whole variable domain, remainder taken from reference TRBV5-1 and TRBJ2-1, is KAGVTQTPRYLIKTRGQQVTLSCSPISGHRSVSWYQQTPGQGLQFLFEYFSETQRNKGNFPGRFSGRQFSNSRSEMNVSTLELGDSALYLCASSRDREGHEQFFGPGTRLTVL.